This T cell receptor (beta chain) appears in the sequencing data of a study of T cells in Graves' hyperthyroidism and ophthalmopathy. The junction had 10 bases not matched to a gene; V was cut back by 6 bases and J by 0 bases. CDR3 size: 16 residues. What was amplified from RNA transcripts were TCR beta CDR3 regions. HTBI primers drove first-round RT-PCR of the TCR CDR3. One entry per CDR3 protein, called by TCRdb with MiXCR from the multiplex PCR reads. The table records nearly 750,000 distinct CDR3 sequences, under 45% of them present only once. This clonotype was found many times. Absence of ophthalmopathy progression within 18 months defined stable Graves' hyperthyroidism.

Sequences were obtained from blood. The J gene is TRBJ1-2, the V gene TRBV12-3 or TRBV12-4; 7 positions match TRBD1. The sequence came from a woman aged 40 to 55 with Graves' hyperthyroidism. The CDR3 DNA sequence: TGTGCCAGCAGGCGATACAGGGGCGCAGCTAACTATGGCTACACCTTC. Protein sequence: CASRRYRGAANYGYTF.